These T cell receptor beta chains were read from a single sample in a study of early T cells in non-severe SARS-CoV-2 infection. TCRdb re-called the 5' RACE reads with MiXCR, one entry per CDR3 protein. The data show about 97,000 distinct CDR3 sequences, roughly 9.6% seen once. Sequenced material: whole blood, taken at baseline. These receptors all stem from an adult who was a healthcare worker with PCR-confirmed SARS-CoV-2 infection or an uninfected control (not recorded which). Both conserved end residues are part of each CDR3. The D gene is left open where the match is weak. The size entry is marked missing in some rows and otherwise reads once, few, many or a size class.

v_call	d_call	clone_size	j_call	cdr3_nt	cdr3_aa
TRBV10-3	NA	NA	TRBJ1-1	TGTGCCATCAGCCAACAGGGGAACACTGAAGCTTTCTTT	CAISQQGNTEAFF
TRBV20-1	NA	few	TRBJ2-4	TGCAGTGCTAGAGACTCCCTGAACGGGGGAGGTCTTAACATTCAGTACTTC	CSARDSLNGGGLNIQYF
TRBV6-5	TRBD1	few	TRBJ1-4	TGTGCCAGCAGTTCCGTGACAGGGACGAATGAAAAACTGTTTTTT	CASSSVTGTNEKLFF
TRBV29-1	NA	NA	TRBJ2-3	TGCAGCGTTGAAGGTGTTGGGGGGCGGGACACAGATACGCAGTATTTT	CSVEGVGGRDTDTQYF
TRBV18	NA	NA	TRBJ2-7	TGTGCCAGCTCACAGGGCAGCACCTCCTACGAGCAGTACTTC	CASSQGSTSYEQYF
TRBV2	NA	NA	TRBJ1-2	TGTGCCAGTGGCCCCCGGTATGGCTACACCTTC	CASGPRYGYTF
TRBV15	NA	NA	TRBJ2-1	TGTGCCACCAGCAGACTGAGGACTGGAAGCTCCTACAATGAGCAGTTCTTC	CATSRLRTGSSYNEQFF
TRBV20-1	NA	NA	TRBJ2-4	TGCAGTGCTAGAGCCGATATACTAGCCAAAAACATTCAGTACTTC	CSARADILAKNIQYF
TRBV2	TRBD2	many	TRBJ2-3	TGTGCCAGCAGAGCCCGGACTAGCGGGGCCACAGATACGCAGTATTTT	CASRARTSGATDTQYF
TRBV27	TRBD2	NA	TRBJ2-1	TGTGCCAGCCTAGCGGGGGGAAACTCCTACAATGAGCAGTTCTTC	CASLAGGNSYNEQFF
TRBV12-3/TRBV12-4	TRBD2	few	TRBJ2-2	TGTGCCAGCAGTGGACTAGCGGGAGAAACTAACACCGGGGAGCTGTTTTTT	CASSGLAGETNTGELFF
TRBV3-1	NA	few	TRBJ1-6	TGTGCCAGCAGCCAAGGGCACTCCAATTCACCCCTCCACTTT	CASSQGHSNSPLHF
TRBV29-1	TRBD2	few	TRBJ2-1	TGCAGCGGGATAGCGGGGGTAGGGAATGAGCAGTTCTTC	CSGIAGVGNEQFF
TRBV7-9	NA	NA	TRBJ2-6	TGTGCCAGCAGCCCAAACCCTCAGAGCTCTGGGGCCAACGTCCTGACTTTC	CASSPNPQSSGANVLTF
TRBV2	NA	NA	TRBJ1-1	TGTGCCAGCAGTGAAGAGGGCCAGGCTTTCTTT	CASSEEGQAFF
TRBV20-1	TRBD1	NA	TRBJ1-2	TGCAGTGCTGTAAGAAAGACAGGGGGTCATGGCTACACCTTC	CSAVRKTGGHGYTF
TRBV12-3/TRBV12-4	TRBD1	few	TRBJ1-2	TGTGCCAGCAGTCCTACGGGACAGGGATATGGCTACACCTTC	CASSPTGQGYGYTF
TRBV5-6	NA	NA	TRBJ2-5	TGTGCCAGCAGCTTAGTAGCGGAAGAGACCCAGTACTTC	CASSLVAEETQYF
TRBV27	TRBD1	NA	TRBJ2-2	TGTGCCAGCAGTCCTACAGGGGGCCCCGGGGAGCTGTTTTTT	CASSPTGGPGELFF
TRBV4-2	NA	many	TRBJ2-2	TGTGCCAGCAGCCGCGAGGGGTTCGCGAACACCGGGGAGCTGTTTTTT	CASSREGFANTGELFF
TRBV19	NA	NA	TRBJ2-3	TGTGCCAGTAGTATTGAGGGGCGAAGCACGCAGTATTTT	CASSIEGRSTQYF
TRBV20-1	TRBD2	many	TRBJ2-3	TGCAGTGCGTTTCTAGCGGGAGAGGCAGATACGCAGTATTTT	CSAFLAGEADTQYF
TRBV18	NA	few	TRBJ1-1	TGTGCCAGCTCACCAAGGGTCGGTTCGAACACTGAAGCTTTCTTT	CASSPRVGSNTEAFF
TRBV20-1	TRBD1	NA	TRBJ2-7	TGCAGTGCCCAAAGCCTCTGGGACAGGGGAAACTTC	CSAQSLWDRGNF
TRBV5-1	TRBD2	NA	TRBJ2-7	TGCGCCAGCAGCTTGGTGTCTAGCGGGATCTCCTACGAGCAGTACTTC	CASSLVSSGISYEQYF
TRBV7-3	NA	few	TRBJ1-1	TGTGCCAGCAGCTTATCCGCGAGAACTGAAGCTTTCTTT	CASSLSARTEAFF
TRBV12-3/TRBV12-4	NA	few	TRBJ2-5	TGTGCCAGCAGCAGGGACGTCCAAGAGACCCAGTACTTC	CASSRDVQETQYF
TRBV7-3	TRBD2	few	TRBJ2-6	TGTGCCAGCAGCTCCCCGGCTAGCGGGGGGGCGGGGGCCAACGTCCTGACTTTC	CASSSPASGGAGANVLTF
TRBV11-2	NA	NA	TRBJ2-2	TGTGCCAGCAGCTTAACGAGGGGACCGAACACCGGGGAGCTGTTTTTT	CASSLTRGPNTGELFF
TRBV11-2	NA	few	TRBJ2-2	TGTGCCAGCACCCCGGGGGGCGGGTACGGGGAGCTGTTTTTT	CASTPGGGYGELFF
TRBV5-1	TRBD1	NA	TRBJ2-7	TGCGCCAGCAGCTCCCAAGGGACAGGGACCGAGCAGTACTTC	CASSSQGTGTEQYF
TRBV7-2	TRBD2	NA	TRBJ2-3	TGTGCCAGCAGCCTGCGACTAGCGGGGGCCACAGATACGCAGTATTTT	CASSLRLAGATDTQYF
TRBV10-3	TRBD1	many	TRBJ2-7	TGTGCCATCAGTGAGTCACAGGGGATCCACGAGCAGTACTTC	CAISESQGIHEQYF